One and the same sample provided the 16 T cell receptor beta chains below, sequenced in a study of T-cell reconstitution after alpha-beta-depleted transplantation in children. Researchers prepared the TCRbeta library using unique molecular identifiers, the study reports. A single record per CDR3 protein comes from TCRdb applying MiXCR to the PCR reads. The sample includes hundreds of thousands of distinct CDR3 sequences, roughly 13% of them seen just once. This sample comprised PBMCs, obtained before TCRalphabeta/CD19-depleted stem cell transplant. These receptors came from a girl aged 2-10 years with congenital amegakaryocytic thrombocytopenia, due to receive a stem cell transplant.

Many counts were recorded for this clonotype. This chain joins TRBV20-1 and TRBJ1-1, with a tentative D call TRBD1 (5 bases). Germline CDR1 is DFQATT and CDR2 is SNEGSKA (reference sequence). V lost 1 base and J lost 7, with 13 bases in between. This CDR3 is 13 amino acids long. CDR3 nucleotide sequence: TGCAGTGCTAGAGTTTCTACCAGGGTTGAAGCTTTCTTT. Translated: CSARVSTRVEAFF.

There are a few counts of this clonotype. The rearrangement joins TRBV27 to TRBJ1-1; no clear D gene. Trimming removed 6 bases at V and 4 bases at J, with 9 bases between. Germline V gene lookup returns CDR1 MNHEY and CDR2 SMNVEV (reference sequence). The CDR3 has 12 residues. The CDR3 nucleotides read TGTGCCAGCAGGGGTGAGGGCACTGAAGCTTTCTTT. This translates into CASRGEGTEAFF.

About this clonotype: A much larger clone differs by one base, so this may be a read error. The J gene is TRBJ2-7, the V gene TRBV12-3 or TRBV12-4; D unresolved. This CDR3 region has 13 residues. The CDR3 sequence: CASRAPSSYEQHF. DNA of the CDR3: TGTGCCAGCAGGGCCCCGAGCTCCTACGAGCAGCACTTC.

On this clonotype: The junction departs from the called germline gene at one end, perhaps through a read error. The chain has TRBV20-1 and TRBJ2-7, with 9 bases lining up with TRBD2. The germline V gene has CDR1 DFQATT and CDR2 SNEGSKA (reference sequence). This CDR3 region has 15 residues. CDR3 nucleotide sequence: TGCGGTGCTAGAGATGTAGCGGGAGCGGTATACGAGCAGTACTTC. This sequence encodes CGARDVAGAVYEQYF.

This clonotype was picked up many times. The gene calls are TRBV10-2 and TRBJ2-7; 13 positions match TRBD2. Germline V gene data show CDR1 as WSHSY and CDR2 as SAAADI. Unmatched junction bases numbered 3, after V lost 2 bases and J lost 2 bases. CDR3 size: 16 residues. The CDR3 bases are TGCGCCAGCAGTGAGATGGGACTAGCGGGGCCCTACGAGCAGTACTTC. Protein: CASSEMGLAGPYEQYF.

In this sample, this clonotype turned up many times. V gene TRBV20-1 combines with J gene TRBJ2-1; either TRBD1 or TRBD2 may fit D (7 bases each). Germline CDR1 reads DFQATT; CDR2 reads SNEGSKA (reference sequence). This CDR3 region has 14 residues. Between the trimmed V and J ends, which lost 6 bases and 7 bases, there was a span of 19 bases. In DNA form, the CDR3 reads TGCAGTGCCGAGGGGGCTAGCGGATCAAATGAGCAGTTCTTC. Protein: CSAEGASGSNEQFF.

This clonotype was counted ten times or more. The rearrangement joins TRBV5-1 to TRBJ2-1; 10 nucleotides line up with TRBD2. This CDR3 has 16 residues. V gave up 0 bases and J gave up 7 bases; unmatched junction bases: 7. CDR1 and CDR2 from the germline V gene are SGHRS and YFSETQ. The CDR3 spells CASSLAPSGSFNEQFF. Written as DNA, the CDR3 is TGCGCCAGCAGCTTGGCCCCTAGCGGGAGTTTTAATGAGCAGTTCTTC.

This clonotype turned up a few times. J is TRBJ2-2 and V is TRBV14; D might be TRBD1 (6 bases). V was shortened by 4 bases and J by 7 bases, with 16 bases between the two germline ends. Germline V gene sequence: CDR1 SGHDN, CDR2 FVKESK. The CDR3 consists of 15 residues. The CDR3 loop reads CASSPRTATGGELFF. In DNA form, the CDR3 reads TGTGCCAGCAGCCCCCGGACAGCAACCGGCGGGGAGCTGTTTTTT.

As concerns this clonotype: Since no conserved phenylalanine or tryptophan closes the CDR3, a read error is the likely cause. In DNA, the CDR3 is TGTGCCAGCAGTTTTCTCGGAGATACGCAGTATTAT. Amino acid sequence: CASSFLGDTQYY. The J gene is TRBJ2-3, the V gene TRBV12-3 or TRBV12-4; D call uncertain. This CDR3 comprises 12 residues. V was pared by 3 bases and J by 5 bases, with 6 bases between.

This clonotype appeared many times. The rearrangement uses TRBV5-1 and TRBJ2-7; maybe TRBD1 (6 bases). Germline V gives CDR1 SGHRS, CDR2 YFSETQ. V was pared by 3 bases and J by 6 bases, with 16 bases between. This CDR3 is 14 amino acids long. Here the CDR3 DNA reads TGCGCCAGCAGCTCAACCGGACAGTTTGTCGAGCAGTACTTC. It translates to CASSSTGQFVEQYF. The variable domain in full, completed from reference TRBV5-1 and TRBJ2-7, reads KAGVTQTPRYLIKTRGQQVTLSCSPISGHRSVSWYQQTPGQGLQFLFEYFSETQRNKGNFPGRFSGRQFSNSRSEMNVSTLELGDSALYLCASSSTGQFVEQYFGPGTRLTVT.

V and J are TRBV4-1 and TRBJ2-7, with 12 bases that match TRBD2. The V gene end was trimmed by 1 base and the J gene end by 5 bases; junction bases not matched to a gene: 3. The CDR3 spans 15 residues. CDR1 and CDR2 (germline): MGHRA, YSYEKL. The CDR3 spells CASSQGLAGVDEQYF. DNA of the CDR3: TGCGCCAGCAGCCAAGGACTAGCGGGAGTAGACGAGCAGTACTTC.

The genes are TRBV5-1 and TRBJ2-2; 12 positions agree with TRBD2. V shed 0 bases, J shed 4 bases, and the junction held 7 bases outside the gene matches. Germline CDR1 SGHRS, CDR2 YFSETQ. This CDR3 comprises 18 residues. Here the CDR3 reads CASSLVPSGRESTGELFF. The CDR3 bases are TGCGCCAGCAGCTTGGTACCTAGCGGGAGGGAGAGCACCGGGGAGCTGTTTTTT.

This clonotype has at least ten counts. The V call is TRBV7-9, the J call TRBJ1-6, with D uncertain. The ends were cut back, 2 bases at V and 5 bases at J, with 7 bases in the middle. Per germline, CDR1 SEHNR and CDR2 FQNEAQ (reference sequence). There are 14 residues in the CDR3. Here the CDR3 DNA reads TGTGCCAGCAGCTTACGGCAAGATAATTCACCCCTCCACTTT. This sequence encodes CASSLRQDNSPLHF.

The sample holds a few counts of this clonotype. CDR3 DNA: TGTGCCAGCGCCCAGGGACTACCGAATGAGCAGTTCTTC. Protein: CASAQGLPNEQFF. This chain uses TRBV27 with TRBJ2-1; 7 bases are a match to TRBD2. V shed 8 bases and J 7 bases; nucleotides not matched to a gene: 8. This CDR3 is 13 amino acids long. Germline-derived CDR1 and CDR2 are MNHEY and SMNVEV (reference sequence).

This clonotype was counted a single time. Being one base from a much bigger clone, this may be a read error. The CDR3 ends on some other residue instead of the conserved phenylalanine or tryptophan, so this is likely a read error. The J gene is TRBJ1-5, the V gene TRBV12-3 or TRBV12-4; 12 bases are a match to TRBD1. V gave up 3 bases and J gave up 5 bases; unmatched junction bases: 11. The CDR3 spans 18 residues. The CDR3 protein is CASSFWGQGAGGYQPQHS. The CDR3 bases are TGTGCCAGCAGTTTCTGGGGACAGGGGGCAGGTGGATATCAGCCCCAGCATTCT.

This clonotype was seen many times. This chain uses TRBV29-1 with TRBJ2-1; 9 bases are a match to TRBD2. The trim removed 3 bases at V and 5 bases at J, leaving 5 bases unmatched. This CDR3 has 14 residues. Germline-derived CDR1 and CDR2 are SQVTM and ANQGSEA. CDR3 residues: CSVESSGTNNEQFF. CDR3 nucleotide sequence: TGCAGCGTTGAGTCTAGCGGGACTAACAATGAGCAGTTCTTC.